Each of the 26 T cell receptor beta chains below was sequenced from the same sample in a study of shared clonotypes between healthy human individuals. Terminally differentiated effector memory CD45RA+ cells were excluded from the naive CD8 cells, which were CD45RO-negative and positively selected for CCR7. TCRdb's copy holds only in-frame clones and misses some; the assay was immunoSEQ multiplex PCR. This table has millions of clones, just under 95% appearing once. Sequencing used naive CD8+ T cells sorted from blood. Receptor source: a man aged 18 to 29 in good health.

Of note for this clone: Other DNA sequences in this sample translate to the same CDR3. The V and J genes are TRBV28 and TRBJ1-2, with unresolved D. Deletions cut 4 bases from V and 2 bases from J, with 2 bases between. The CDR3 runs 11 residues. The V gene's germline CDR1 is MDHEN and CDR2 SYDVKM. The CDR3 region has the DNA TGTGCCAGCAGTTCGAACTATGGCTACACCTTC. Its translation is CASSSNYGYTF.

The CDR3 DNA sequence: TGTGCCAGTAGTATAATCGGGTCCGGGGAGCTGTTTTTT. This encodes CASSIIGSGELFF. The chain has TRBV19 and TRBJ2-2; no definite D call. Germline V CDR1 and CDR2: LNHDA, SQIVND (reference sequence). V was shortened by 2 bases and J by 6 bases, with 7 bases between the two germline ends. This CDR3 spans 13 amino acids.

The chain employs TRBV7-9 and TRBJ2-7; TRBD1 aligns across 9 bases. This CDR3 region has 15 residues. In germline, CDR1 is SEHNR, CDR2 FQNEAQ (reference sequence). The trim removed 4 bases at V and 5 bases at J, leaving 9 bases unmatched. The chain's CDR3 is CASSSFRDRADEQYF. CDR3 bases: TGTGCCAGCAGCTCCTTTAGGGACAGGGCGGACGAGCAGTACTTC.

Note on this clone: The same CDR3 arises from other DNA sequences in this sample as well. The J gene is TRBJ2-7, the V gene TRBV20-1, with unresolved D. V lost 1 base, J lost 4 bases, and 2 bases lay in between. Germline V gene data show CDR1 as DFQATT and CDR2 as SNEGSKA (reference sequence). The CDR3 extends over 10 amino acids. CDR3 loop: CSARVYEQYF. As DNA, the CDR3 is TGCAGTGCTAGAGTGTACGAGCAGTACTTC.

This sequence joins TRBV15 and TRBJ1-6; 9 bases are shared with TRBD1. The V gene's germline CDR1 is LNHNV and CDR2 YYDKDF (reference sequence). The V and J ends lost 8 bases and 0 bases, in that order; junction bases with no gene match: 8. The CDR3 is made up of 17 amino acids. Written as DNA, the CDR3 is TGTGCCACCGGTCCCGGGACAGGGAGCTCCTATAATTCACCCCTCCACTTT. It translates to CATGPGTGSSYNSPLHF. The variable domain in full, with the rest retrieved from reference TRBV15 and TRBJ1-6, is DAMVIQNPRYQVTQFGKPVTLSCSQTLNHNVMYWYQQKSSQAPKLLFHYYDKDFNNEADTPDNFQSRRPNTSFCFLDIRSPGLGDTAMYLCATGPGTGSSYNSPLHFGNGTRLTVT.

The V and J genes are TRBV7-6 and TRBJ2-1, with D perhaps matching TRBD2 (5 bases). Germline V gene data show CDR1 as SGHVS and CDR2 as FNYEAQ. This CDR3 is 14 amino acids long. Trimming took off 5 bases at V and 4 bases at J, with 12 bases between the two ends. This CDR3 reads CASSLRGPYNEQFF. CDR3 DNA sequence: TGTGCCAGCAGCCTTAGAGGGCCGTACAATGAGCAGTTCTTC.

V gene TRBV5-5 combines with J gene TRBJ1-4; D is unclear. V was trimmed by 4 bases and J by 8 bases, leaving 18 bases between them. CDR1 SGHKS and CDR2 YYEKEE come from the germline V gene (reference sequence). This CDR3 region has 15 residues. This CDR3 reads CASSTDPRSGEKLFF. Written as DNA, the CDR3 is TGTGCCAGCAGCACCGACCCGAGATCCGGCGAAAAACTGTTTTTT.

The CDR3 loop reads CASSPIQGLGTDTQYF. CDR3 coding DNA: TGTGCCAGCAGCCCAATCCAGGGACTTGGCACAGATACGCAGTATTTT. This chain uses TRBV28 with TRBJ2-3, with a possible D match to TRBD2 (6 bases). The germline gives CDR1 MDHEN, CDR2 SYDVKM. This CDR3 is built from 16 residues. V was clipped by 6 bases and J by 1 base, with 17 bases between them. The full variable domain, completed using reference TRBV28 and TRBJ2-3, is DVKVTQSSRYLVKRTGEKVFLECVQDMDHENMFWYRQDPGLGLRLIYFSYDVKMKEKGDIPEGYSVSREKKERFSLILESASTNQTSMYLCASSPIQGLGTDTQYFGPGTRLTVL.

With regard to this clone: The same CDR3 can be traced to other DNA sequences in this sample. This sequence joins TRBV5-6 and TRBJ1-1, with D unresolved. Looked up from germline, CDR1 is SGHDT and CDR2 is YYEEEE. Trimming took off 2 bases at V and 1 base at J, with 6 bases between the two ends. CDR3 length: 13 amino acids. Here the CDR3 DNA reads TGTGCCAGCAGCTTTGGTTCGAACACTGAAGCTTTCTTT. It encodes CASSFGSNTEAFF. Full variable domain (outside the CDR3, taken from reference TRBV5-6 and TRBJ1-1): DAGVTQSPTHLIKTRGQQVTLRCSPKSGHDTVSWYQQALGQGPQFIFQYYEEEERQRGNFPDRFSGHQFPNYSSELNVNALLLGDSALYLCASSFGSNTEAFFGQGTRLTVV.

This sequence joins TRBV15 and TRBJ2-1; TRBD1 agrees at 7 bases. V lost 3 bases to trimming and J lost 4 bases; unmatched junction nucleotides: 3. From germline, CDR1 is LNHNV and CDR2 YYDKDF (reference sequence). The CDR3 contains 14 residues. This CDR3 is CATSSGTEYNEQFF. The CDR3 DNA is TGTGCCACCAGCAGTGGGACAGAATACAATGAGCAGTTCTTC.

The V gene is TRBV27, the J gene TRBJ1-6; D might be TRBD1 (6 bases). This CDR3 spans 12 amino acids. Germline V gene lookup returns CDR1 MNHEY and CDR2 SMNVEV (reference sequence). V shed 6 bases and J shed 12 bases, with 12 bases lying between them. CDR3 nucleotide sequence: TGTGCCAGCAGGCACAGGGAGGAACCCCTCCACTTT. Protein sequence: CASRHREEPLHF.

The CDR3 DNA reads as TGTGCCAGCAGTTTACCTCGACTAGCGGGAGGGCCCGGCGAGCAGTTCTTC. It codes for CASSLPRLAGGPGEQFF. The chain links TRBV27 to TRBJ2-1, with 14 nucleotides matching TRBD2. The CDR3 is made up of 17 amino acids. Looked up from germline, CDR1 is MNHEY and CDR2 is SMNVEV (reference sequence). Unmatched junction bases numbered 10, after V lost 2 bases and J lost 10 bases.

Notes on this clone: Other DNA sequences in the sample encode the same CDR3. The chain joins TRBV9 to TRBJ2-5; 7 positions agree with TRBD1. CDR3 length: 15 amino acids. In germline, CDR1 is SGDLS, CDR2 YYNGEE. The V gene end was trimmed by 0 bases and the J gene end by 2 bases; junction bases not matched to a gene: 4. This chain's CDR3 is CASSVGGQSQETQYF. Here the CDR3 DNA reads TGTGCCAGCAGCGTAGGGGGACAGTCTCAAGAGACCCAGTACTTC.

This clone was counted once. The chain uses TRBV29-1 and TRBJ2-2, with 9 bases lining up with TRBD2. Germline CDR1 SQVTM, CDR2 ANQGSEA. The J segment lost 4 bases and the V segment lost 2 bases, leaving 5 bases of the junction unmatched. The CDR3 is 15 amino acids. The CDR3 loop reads CSVELETSGTGELFF. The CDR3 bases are TGCAGCGTTGAACTGGAGACTAGCGGCACCGGGGAGCTGTTTTTT.

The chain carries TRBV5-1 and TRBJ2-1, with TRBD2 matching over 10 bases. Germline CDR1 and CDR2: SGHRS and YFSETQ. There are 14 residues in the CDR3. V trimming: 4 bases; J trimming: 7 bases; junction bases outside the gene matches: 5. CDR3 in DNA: TGCGCCAGCAGCGAGGGACTAGCGTTGAATGAGCAGTTCTTC. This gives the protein CASSEGLALNEQFF.

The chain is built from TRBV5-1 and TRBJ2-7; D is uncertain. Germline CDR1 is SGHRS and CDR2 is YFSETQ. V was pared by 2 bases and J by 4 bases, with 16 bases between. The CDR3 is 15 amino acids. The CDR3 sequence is CASSFRQAPLYEQYF. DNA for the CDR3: TGCGCCAGCAGCTTTAGGCAGGCCCCTTTATACGAGCAGTACTTC. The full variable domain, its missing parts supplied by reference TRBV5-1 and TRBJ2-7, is KAGVTQTPRYLIKTRGQQVTLSCSPISGHRSVSWYQQTPGQGLQFLFEYFSETQRNKGNFPGRFSGRQFSNSRSEMNVSTLELGDSALYLCASSFRQAPLYEQYFGPGTRLTVT.

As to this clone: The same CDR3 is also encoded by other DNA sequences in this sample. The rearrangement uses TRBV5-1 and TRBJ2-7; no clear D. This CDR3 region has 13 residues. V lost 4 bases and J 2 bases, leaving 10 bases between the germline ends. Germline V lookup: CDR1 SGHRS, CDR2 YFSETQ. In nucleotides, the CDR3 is TGCGCCAGCAGCCTAGGACCTACCTACGAGCAGTACTTC. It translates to CASSLGPTYEQYF.

CDR3 sequence reads: CASSYEPYSPLHF. The CDR3, as DNA: TGTGCCAGCAGTTACGAGCCCTATTCACCCCTCCACTTT. This chain uses TRBV6-6 with TRBJ1-6; D gene uncertain. Germline CDR1 MNHNY, CDR2 SVGAGI (reference sequence). Trimming cost V 2 bases and J 8 bases, with 7 bases left between them. The CDR3 consists of 13 residues.

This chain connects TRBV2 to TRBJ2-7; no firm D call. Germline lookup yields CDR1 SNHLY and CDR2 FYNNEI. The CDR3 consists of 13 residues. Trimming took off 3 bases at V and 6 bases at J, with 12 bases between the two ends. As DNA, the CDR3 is TGTGCCAGCAGTGACACTTATACCCTCGAGCAGTACTTC. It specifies CASSDTYTLEQYF.

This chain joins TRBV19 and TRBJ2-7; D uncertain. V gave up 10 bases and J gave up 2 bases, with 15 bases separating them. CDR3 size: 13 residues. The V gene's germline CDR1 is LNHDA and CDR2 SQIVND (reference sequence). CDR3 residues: CATNRFQTYEQYF. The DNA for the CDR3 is TGTGCCACCAACCGGTTCCAGACCTACGAGCAGTACTTC.

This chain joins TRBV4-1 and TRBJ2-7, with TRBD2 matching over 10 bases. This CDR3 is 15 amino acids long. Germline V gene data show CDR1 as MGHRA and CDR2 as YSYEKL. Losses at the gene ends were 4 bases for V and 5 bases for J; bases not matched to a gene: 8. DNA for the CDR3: TGCGCCAGCAGCCTAACTAGCGGGATCAGCAACGAGCAGTACTTC. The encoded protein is CASSLTSGISNEQYF.

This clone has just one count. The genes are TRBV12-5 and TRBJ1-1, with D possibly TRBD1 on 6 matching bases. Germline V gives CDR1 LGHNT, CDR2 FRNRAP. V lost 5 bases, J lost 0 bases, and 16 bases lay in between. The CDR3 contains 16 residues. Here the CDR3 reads CASGHPQGWVNTEAFF. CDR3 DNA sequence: TGTGCTAGTGGTCACCCACAGGGATGGGTGAACACTGAAGCTTTCTTT.

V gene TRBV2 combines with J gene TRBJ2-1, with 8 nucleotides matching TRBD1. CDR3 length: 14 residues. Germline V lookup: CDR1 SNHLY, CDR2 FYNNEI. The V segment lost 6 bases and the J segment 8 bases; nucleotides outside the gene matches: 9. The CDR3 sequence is CASSGQGRKDEQFF. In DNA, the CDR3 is TGTGCCAGCAGCGGACAGGGAAGGAAAGATGAGCAGTTCTTC.

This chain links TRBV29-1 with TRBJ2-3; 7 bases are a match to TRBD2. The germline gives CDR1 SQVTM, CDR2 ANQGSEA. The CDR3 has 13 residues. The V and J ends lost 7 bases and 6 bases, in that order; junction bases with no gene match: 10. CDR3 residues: CSAGTTRVDTQYF. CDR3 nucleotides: TGCAGCGCGGGGACTACCAGGGTGGATACGCAGTATTTT.

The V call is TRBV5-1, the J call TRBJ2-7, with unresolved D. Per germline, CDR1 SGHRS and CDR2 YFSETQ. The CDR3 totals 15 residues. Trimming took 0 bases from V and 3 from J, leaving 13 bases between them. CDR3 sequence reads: CASSLVGQRYYEQYF. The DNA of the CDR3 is TGCGCCAGCAGCTTGGTAGGGCAGAGATACTACGAGCAGTACTTC. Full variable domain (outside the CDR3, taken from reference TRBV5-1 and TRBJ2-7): KAGVTQTPRYLIKTRGQQVTLSCSPISGHRSVSWYQQTPGQGLQFLFEYFSETQRNKGNFPGRFSGRQFSNSRSEMNVSTLELGDSALYLCASSLVGQRYYEQYFGPGTRLTVT.

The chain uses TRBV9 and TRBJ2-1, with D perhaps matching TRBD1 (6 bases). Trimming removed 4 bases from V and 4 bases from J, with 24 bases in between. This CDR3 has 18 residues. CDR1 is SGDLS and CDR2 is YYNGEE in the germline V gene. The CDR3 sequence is CASSPTPPDSDSYNEQFF. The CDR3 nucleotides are TGTGCCAGCAGCCCTACCCCCCCTGATTCGGACAGTTACAATGAGCAGTTCTTC.